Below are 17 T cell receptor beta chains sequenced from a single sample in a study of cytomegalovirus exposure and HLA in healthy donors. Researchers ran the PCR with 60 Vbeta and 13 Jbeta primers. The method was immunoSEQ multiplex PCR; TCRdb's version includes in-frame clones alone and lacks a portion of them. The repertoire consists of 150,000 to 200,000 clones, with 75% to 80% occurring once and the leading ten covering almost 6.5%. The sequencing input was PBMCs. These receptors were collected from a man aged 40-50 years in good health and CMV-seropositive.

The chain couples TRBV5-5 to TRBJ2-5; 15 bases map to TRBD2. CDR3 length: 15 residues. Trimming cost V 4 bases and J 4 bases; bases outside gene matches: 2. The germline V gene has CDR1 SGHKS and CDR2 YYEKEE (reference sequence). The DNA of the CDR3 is TGTGCCAGCAGCACGGGACTAGCGGGAGGAGAGACCCAGTACTTC. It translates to CASSTGLAGGETQYF. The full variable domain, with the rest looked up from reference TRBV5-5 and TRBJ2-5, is DAGVTQSPTHLIKTRGQQVTLRCSPISGHKSVSWYQQVLGQGPQFIFQYYEKEERGRGNFPDRFSARQFPNYSSELNVNALLLGDSALYLCASSTGLAGGETQYFGPGTRLLVL.

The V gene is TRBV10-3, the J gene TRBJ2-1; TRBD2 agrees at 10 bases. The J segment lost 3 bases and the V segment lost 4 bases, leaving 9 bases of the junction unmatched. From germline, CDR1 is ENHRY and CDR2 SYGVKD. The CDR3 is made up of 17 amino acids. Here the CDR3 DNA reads TGTGCCATCAGTGGGGGGGAACTAGCGGGACACTACAATGAGCAGTTCTTC. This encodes CAISGGELAGHYNEQFF.

The CDR3 reads CAWSPGVEQYF. The CDR3, as DNA: TGTGCCTGGAGTCCAGGGGTCGAGCAGTACTTC. The rearrangement uses TRBV30 and TRBJ2-7, with D possibly matching TRBD1 (6 bases). Trimming removed 2 bases at V and 6 bases at J, with 8 bases between. This CDR3 comprises 11 residues. Germline CDR1 reads GTSNPN; CDR2 reads SVGIG (reference sequence).

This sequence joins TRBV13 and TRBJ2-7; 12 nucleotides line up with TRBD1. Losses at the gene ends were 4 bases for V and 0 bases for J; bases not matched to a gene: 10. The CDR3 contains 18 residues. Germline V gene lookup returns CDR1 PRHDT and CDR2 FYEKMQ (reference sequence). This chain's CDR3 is CASSSGGTGGLLSYEQYF. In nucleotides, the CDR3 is TGTGCCAGCAGCTCCGGGGGGACAGGGGGCCTACTCTCCTACGAGCAGTACTTC.

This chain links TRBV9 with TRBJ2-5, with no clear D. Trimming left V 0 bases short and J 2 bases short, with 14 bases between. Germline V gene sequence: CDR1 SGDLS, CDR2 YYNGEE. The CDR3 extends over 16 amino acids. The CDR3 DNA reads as TGTGCCAGCAGCGTAGGTGGCAGCCTAGTACAAGAGACCCAGTACTTC. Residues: CASSVGGSLVQETQYF.

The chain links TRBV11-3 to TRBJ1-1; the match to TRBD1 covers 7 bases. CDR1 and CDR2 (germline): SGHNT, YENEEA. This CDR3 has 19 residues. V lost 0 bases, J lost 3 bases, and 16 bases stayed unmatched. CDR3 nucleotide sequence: TGTGCCAGCAGCTTAGATTTGAGGCCAGGGGGAAAAGGGGACACTGAAGCTTTCTTT. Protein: CASSLDLRPGGKGDTEAFF.

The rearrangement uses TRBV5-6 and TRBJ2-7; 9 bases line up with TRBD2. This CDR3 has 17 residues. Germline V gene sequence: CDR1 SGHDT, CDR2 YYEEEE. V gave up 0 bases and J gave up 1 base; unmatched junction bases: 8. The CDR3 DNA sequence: TGTGCCAGCAGCTTGGTTAGCGGGGGAATCGGGTCCTACGAGCAGTACTTC. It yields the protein CASSLVSGGIGSYEQYF.

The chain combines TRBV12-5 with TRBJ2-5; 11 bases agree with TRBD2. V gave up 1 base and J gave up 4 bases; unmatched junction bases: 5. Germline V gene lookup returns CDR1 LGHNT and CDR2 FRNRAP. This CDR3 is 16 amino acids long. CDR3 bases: TGTGCTAGTGGTTTGGGGGTAGCGGGAGGGCTAGAGACCCAGTACTTC. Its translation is CASGLGVAGGLETQYF.

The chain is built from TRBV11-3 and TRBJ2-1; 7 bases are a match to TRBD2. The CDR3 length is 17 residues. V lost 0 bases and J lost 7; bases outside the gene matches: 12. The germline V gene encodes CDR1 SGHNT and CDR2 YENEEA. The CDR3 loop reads CASSLERVAGVWNEQFF. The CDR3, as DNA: TGTGCCAGCAGCTTAGAAAGGGTGGCGGGAGTATGGAATGAGCAGTTCTTC.

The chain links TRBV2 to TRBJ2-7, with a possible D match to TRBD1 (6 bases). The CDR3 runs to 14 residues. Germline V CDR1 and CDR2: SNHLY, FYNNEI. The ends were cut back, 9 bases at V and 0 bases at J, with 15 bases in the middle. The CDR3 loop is CASSPDRYSYEQYF. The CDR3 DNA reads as TGTGCCAGTAGCCCCGACAGGTACTCCTACGAGCAGTACTTC.

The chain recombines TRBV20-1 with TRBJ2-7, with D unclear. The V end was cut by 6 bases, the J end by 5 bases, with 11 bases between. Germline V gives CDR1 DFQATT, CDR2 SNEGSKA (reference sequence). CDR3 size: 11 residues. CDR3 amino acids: CSARFDNEQYF. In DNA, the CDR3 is TGCAGTGCCAGGTTCGACAACGAGCAGTACTTC.

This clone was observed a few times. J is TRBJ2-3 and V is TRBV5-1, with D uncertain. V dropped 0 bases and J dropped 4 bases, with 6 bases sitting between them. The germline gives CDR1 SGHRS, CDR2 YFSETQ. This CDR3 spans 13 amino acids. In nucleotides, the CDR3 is TGCGCCAGCAGCTTGGATGGCCCAGATACGCAGTATTTT. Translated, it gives CASSLDGPDTQYF.

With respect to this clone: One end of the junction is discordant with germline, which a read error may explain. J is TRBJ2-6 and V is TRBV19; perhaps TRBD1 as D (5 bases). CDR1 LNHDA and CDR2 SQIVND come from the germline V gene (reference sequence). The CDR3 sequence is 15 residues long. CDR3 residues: CASSKDTAGANGLTF. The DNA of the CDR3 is TGTGCCAGTAGTAAGGATACGGCTGGGGCCAACGGCCTGACTTTC.

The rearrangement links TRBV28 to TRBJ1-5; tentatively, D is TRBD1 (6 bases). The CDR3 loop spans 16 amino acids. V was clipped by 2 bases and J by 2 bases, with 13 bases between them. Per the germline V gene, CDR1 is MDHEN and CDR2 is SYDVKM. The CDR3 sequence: CASSLGGALGNQPQHF. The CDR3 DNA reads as TGTGCCAGCAGTTTAGGGGGGGCTCTAGGCAATCAGCCCCAGCATTTT.

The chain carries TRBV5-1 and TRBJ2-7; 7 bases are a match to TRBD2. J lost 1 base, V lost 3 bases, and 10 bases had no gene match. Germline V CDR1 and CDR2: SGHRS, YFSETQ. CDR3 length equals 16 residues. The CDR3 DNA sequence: TGCGCCAGCAGCTCCCTAGGGACTACCTCGTCCTACGAGCAGTACTTC. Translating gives CASSSLGTTSSYEQYF.

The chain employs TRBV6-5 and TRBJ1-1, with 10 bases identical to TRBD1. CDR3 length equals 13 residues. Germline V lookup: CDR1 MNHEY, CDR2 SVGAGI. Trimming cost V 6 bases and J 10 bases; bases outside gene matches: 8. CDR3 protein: CASRDGTGVRAFF. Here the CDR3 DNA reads TGTGCCAGCAGGGACGGGACAGGGGTTCGAGCTTTCTTT.

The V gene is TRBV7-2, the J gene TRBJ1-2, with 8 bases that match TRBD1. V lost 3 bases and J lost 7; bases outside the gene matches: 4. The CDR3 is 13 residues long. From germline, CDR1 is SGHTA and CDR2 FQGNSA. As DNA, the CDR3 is TGTGCCAGCAGCTTGGGACAGGTAGTTGGCTACACCTTC. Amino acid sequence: CASSLGQVVGYTF.